Listed below are T cell receptor beta chains from one sample, sequenced in a study of T cell clonotyping in hematopoietic cell transplantation. Sequenced by immunoSEQ multiplex PCR; TCRdb stores in-frame clones only, minus some. This sample has approximately 5,000 clones, with around 76% found just once. Sequences were derived from peripheral blood mononuclear cells, sampled 100 days after allogeneic stem cell transplant. The receptors were sampled from a male patient aged 60-69 years who had an allogeneic stem cell transplant, so T cells may come from the graft donor. Some clones in this sample may be carry-over from other donors' samples. CDR3s include the opening cysteine and the closing phenylalanine or tryptophan. D genes are given only for firm matches. Rows give clone size only sometimes, using once, few, many, or a class for an expanded clone.

cdr3_nt: TGTGCCAGCAGCTCGGGACTCGACCAAGAGACCCAGTACTTC
cdr3_aa: CASSSGLDQETQYF
clone_size: .
d_call: .
v_call: TRBV7-3
j_call: TRBJ2-5

cdr3_nt: TGTGCCAGTAGTTGGGACAGCTACAATGAGCAGTTCTTC
cdr3_aa: CASSWDSYNEQFF
clone_size: .
d_call: TRBD1
v_call: TRBV19
j_call: TRBJ2-1

cdr3_nt: TGTGCCAGTAGTATAGGGCAGATTAATCAGCCCCAGCATTTT
cdr3_aa: CASSIGQINQPQHF
clone_size: .
d_call: .
v_call: TRBV19
j_call: TRBJ1-5

cdr3_nt: TGTGCCTGGAGTGTTGACAGGCTGAACACTGAAGCTTTCTTT
cdr3_aa: CAWSVDRLNTEAFF
clone_size: .
d_call: .
v_call: TRBV30
j_call: TRBJ1-1

cdr3_nt: TGTGCCAGCTCATCGACAGGGGGAGGTATGAACACTGAAGCTTTCTTT
cdr3_aa: CASSSTGGGMNTEAFF
clone_size: few
d_call: TRBD1
v_call: TRBV18
j_call: TRBJ1-1

cdr3_nt: TGTGCCAGCAGCGGGTGGACAGGGAAGAACGAGCAGTACTTC
cdr3_aa: CASSGWTGKNEQYF
clone_size: .
d_call: TRBD1
v_call: TRBV7-9
j_call: TRBJ2-7

cdr3_nt: TGTGCCAGCAGCTTAGAGGATCCATCCCCTAATGGCTACACCTTC
cdr3_aa: CASSLEDPSPNGYTF
clone_size: few
d_call: .
v_call: TRBV7-2
j_call: TRBJ1-2

cdr3_nt: TGTGCCAGCAGTCCCCGACAGGGAAAGGCCAAAAACATTCAGTACTTC
cdr3_aa: CASSPRQGKAKNIQYF
clone_size: .
d_call: TRBD1
v_call: TRBV27
j_call: TRBJ2-4

cdr3_nt: TGTGCCAGCGGCTCGTCGGGGGGCGTTACGTACTTC
cdr3_aa: CASGSSGGVTYF
clone_size: once
d_call: .
v_call: TRBV28
j_call: TRBJ2-7

cdr3_nt: TGCGCCAGCAGCTTGGCCCGTTACATGGAGCAGTTCTTC
cdr3_aa: CASSLARYMEQFF
clone_size: once
d_call: .
v_call: TRBV5-1
j_call: TRBJ2-1

cdr3_nt: TGTGCCAGCAGTTCCAGACGAGGACACACAGATACGCAGTATTTT
cdr3_aa: CASSSRRGHTDTQYF
clone_size: .
d_call: .
v_call: TRBV6-4
j_call: TRBJ2-3

cdr3_nt: TGTGCCAGCCGATCCTGGCAGCACGAGCAGTACTTC
cdr3_aa: CASRSWQHEQYF
clone_size: .
d_call: .
v_call: TRBV27
j_call: TRBJ2-7

cdr3_nt: TGTGCCGGCCAAGGGGAGCAAGAGACCCAGTACTTC
cdr3_aa: CAGQGEQETQYF
clone_size: .
d_call: .
v_call: TRBV30
j_call: TRBJ2-5

cdr3_nt: TGTGCCAGCAGTTATGGACGGGAGGAGACCCAGTACTTC
cdr3_aa: CASSYGREETQYF
clone_size: .
d_call: .
v_call: TRBV28
j_call: TRBJ2-5

cdr3_nt: TGCAGCGTTAGAATGAGCGGGACGGATAATTCACCCCTCCACTTT
cdr3_aa: CSVRMSGTDNSPLHF
clone_size: few
d_call: .
v_call: TRBV29-1
j_call: TRBJ1-6

cdr3_nt: TGCGCCAGCAGCTTAACAGGGGGGGCGGGCTCCTACGAGCAGTACTTC
cdr3_aa: CASSLTGGAGSYEQYF
clone_size: .
d_call: .
v_call: TRBV5-1
j_call: TRBJ2-7